This passage covers 26 T cell receptor beta chains from one sample sequenced in a study of monozygotic twins with inflammatory bowel disease. TCRdb reanalyzed the 5' RACE reads and collapses them to one entry per CDR3 protein, without DNA. The sample includes 400,000 to 500,000 distinct CDR3 sequences. What was sequenced was blood. These receptors originate from a human donor with ulcerative colitis or Crohn's disease, or a healthy co-twin of an affected twin (not recorded which).

The chain joins TRBV7-8 to TRBJ2-2; TCRdb lists TRBD1, though no DNA is available to test this call. The CDR3 is made up of 18 amino acids. CDR1 is SGHVS, CDR2 FQNEAQ, per germline. The CDR3 reads CASSLLRLDSTNTGELFF.

V is TRBV25-1 and J is TRBJ2-5; TCRdb's assignment of TRBD1 cannot be checked, as there is no DNA. This CDR3 contains 15 residues. CDR1 is MGHDK and CDR2 is SYGVNS in the germline V gene. The CDR3: CASSEYLGGAETQYF.

The J gene is TRBJ1-1, the V gene TRBV12-3 or TRBV12-4; the TRBD1 assignment by TCRdb is unverifiable without DNA. The CDR3 sequence is 14 residues long. CDR3 protein: CASSRGQVQTEAFF.

The chain couples TRBV6-1 to TRBJ2-7; the TRBD1 assignment by TCRdb is unverifiable without DNA. Per germline, CDR1 MNHNS and CDR2 SASEGT. This CDR3 contains 12 residues. Here the CDR3 reads CASSRTGLEQYF.

CDR3 protein: CSAPRTGMYGETQYF. The gene calls are TRBV20-1 and TRBJ2-5; the D call of TRBD1 rests on TCRdb alone, since no DNA is present to check it. Per germline, CDR1 DFQATT and CDR2 SNEGSKA (reference sequence). The CDR3 consists of 15 residues.

The V gene is TRBV5-6, the J gene TRBJ2-7. CDR1 is SGHDT and CDR2 is YYEEEE in the germline V gene. This CDR3 is built from 15 residues. The CDR3 reads CASSLGTWVLDEQYF.

The rearrangement links TRBV19 to TRBJ2-2; TCRdb designates TRBD2, a call that cannot be tested without DNA. CDR1 and CDR2 from the germline V gene are LNHDA and SQIVND (reference sequence). The CDR3 is made up of 15 amino acids. This CDR3 is CASTKTSGANGELFF.

The chain recombines TRBV6-1 with TRBJ2-3; TCRdb's D call, TRBD1, is unchecked because there is no DNA. This CDR3 is built from 15 residues. Per germline, CDR1 MNHNS and CDR2 SASEGT. The CDR3: CASTSARVATDTQYF.

The V gene is TRBV7-2, the J gene TRBJ2-7; with no DNA, the TCRdb D assignment of TRBD2 cannot be verified. Germline V gene sequence: CDR1 SGHTA, CDR2 FQGNSA. The CDR3 has 16 amino acids. CDR3 in amino acids: CASSLSAGGSVYEQYF.

The rearrangement uses TRBV20-1 and TRBJ1-5; TCRdb names TRBD1, which stays unverified in the absence of DNA. Germline CDR1 is DFQATT and CDR2 is SNEGSKA (reference sequence). The CDR3 runs 14 residues. CDR3 region: CSALQGARNQPQHF.

J is TRBJ1-2 and V is TRBV4-1; TCRdb's D call, TRBD1, is unchecked because there is no DNA. The CDR3 contains 15 residues. Germline-derived CDR1 and CDR2 are MGHRA and YSYEKL. CDR3 region: CASSQGEGRIYGYTF.

The CDR3 spells CASSLPTVTYYEQYF. V gene TRBV5-5 combines with J gene TRBJ2-7; without DNA, the TCRdb call of TRBD1 cannot be checked. Germline assignment: CDR1 SGHKS and CDR2 YYEKEE (reference sequence). There are 15 residues in the CDR3.

V usage is TRBV7-2 and J usage is TRBJ2-7. This CDR3 contains 15 residues. Germline-derived CDR1 and CDR2 are SGHTA and FQGNSA. The CDR3 is CASRRHDWSSYEQYF.

The chain uses TRBV11-1 and TRBJ2-2; the D call from TCRdb, TRBD2, cannot be confirmed without DNA. The V gene's germline CDR1 is SGHAT and CDR2 FQDESV (reference sequence). This CDR3 spans 13 amino acids. Here the CDR3 reads CASLEGPTGELFF.

The rearrangement uses TRBV7-9 and TRBJ1-1; the TCRdb call, TRBD1, lacks DNA for checking. Germline CDR1 and CDR2: SEHNR and FQNEAQ (reference sequence). The CDR3 contains 13 residues. The CDR3 loop is CASSLLGDTEAFF.

The chain joins TRBV20-1 to TRBJ1-1; TCRdb gives TRBD1 as the D gene, but with no DNA this cannot be confirmed. The CDR3 runs 17 residues. The germline gives CDR1 DFQATT, CDR2 SNEGSKA (reference sequence). The CDR3 reads CSAPVQGLEGYSTEAFF.

The rearrangement links TRBV7-9 to TRBJ1-1; the D gene TCRdb calls, TRBD1, cannot be checked with no DNA. The CDR3 has 12 residues. Germline assignment: CDR1 SEHNR and CDR2 FQNEAQ (reference sequence). CDR3 residues: CASSFGQTEAFF.

V usage is TRBV12-3 or TRBV12-4 and J usage is TRBJ1-1. CDR3 length: 12 amino acids. CDR3 in amino acids: CASSPLHREAFF.

The chain recombines TRBV5-1 with TRBJ2-7; without DNA, the TCRdb call of TRBD1 cannot be checked. The germline gives CDR1 SGHRS, CDR2 YFSETQ. This CDR3 comprises 12 residues. This CDR3 is CASSGRQGLVYF.

This rearrangement joins TRBV2 to TRBJ1-5. Germline CDR1 SNHLY, CDR2 FYNNEI. The CDR3 length is 15 residues. The chain's CDR3 is CASSELWMSNQPQHF.

This sequence joins TRBV6-4 and TRBJ2-1; the D call from TCRdb, TRBD1, cannot be confirmed without DNA. Germline CDR1 and CDR2: MRHNA and SNTAGT. The CDR3 is 23 amino acids. CDR3 region: CASSPEFGIRSGQGAWYYNEQFF.

The chain carries TRBV29-1 and TRBJ2-3. Germline V CDR1 and CDR2: SQVTM, ANQGSEA. The CDR3 extends over 13 amino acids. The CDR3 reads CSVDEGSTDTQYF.

The J gene is TRBJ1-3, the V gene TRBV5-1; TCRdb's D gene call, TRBD1, goes unchecked for lack of DNA. This CDR3 spans 19 amino acids. Germline lookup yields CDR1 SGHRS and CDR2 YFSETQ. This CDR3 is CASSVDPGQGVYLGNTIYF. The variable domain in full, completed from reference TRBV5-1 and TRBJ1-3, reads KAGVTQTPRYLIKTRGQQVTLSCSPISGHRSVSWYQQTPGQGLQFLFEYFSETQRNKGNFPGRFSGRQFSNSRSEMNVSTLELGDSALYLCASSVDPGQGVYLGNTIYFGEGSWLTVV.

The CDR3 sequence is CSVGRGSSYEQYF. The chain couples TRBV29-1 to TRBJ2-7; with no DNA, the TCRdb D assignment of TRBD1 cannot be verified. The germline V gene encodes CDR1 SQVTM and CDR2 ANQGSEA. The CDR3 runs 13 residues.

This sequence joins TRBV5-4 and TRBJ1-2; TCRdb indicates TRBD1, and absent DNA this call remains unverified. The CDR3 is 14 residues long. The germline V gene has CDR1 SGHNT and CDR2 YYREEE (reference sequence). CDR3 region: CASRPGQGAYGYTF.

The rearrangement links TRBV13 to TRBJ2-3; the D call of TRBD2 rests on TCRdb alone, since no DNA is present to check it. Germline assignment: CDR1 PRHDT and CDR2 FYEKMQ (reference sequence). The CDR3 is 16 residues long. The chain's CDR3 is CASSLYGGTHTDTQYF.